This TCR beta chain came from a study of tumor-infiltrating lymphocytes in localized non-small cell lung cancer. TCRdb's table, derived via immunoSEQ multiplex PCR, lists solely in-frame clones and lacks some. This sample has approximately 15,000 clones, with approximately 80% found just once. J gave up 4 bases and V 7 bases, and 13 bases lay outside the gene matches. The length of the CDR3 is 17 residues. Germline assignment: CDR1 MDHEN and CDR2 SYDVKM. The source material was uninvolved lung tissue not adjacent to the tumor. The genes are TRBV28 and TRBJ1-2, with 12 nucleotides matching TRBD1. This clonotype was obtained from a human donor with non-small cell lung cancer. CDR3 amino acids: CASIEPGTGGSGYGYTF. The CDR3 nucleotides are TGTGCCAGCATCGAACCCGGGACAGGGGGCTCTGGCTATGGCTACACCTTC.